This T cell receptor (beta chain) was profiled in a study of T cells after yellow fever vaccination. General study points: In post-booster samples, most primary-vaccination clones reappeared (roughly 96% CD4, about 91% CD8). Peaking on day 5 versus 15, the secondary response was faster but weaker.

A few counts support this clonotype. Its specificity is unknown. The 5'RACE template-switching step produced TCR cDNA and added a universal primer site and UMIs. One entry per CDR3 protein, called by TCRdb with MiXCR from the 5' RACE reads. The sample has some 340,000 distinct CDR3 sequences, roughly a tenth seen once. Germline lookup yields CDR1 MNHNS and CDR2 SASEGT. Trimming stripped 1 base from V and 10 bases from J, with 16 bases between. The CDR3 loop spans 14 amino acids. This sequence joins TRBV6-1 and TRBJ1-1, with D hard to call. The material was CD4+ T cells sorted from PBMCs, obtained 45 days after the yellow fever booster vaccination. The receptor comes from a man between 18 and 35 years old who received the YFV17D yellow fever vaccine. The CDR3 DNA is TGTGCCAGCAGTGAAGGTGGGGTGATCAGCTTAGCTTTCTTT. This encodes CASSEGGVISLAFF.